The clone carrying this T cell receptor (beta chain) was recorded a few times. What it binds is not known. The CDR3 is 14 residues long. V shed 5 bases and J shed 1 base, with 12 bases lying between them. Germline V gene data show CDR1 as SGHRS and CDR2 as YFSETQ. This entry comes from a study of blood T cells in healthy people across ages. Findings and limits, study-wide: More naive CD4+ cells and higher diversity were found in long-lived than in aged donors.

A second about 7 to 11 cycle PCR used barcoded and J-beta primers. One entry per CDR3 protein results from TCRdb running MiXCR on the 5' RACE reads. This table holds roughly 1.5 million distinct CDR3 sequences, less than 45% found once. The source material was blood. The sequence was obtained from a woman between 18 and 30 years old in good health. The V gene is TRBV5-1, the J gene TRBJ1-1, with a weak D call TRBD1 (6 bases). As DNA, the CDR3 is TGCGCCAGCAGACAGGACAGTCCGAACACTGAAGCTTTCTTT. Amino acids: CASRQDSPNTEAFF.